The 24 T cell receptor beta chains below all came from one sample that was sequenced in a study of shared clonotypes between healthy human individuals. Assay: immunoSEQ multiplex PCR; the TCRdb copy retains only in-frame clones and omits some. The sample includes more than 2 million clones, roughly 94% of them seen just once. Material: naive CD4+ T cells sorted from blood. Regarding subset: CD45RA+ positively selected. The origin of the receptors is a man aged 18 to 30 in good health.

This clone showed up just once. The sample has other DNA sequences that encode this CDR3 too. V and J are TRBV18 and TRBJ2-3; D not certain. CDR3 length equals 15 residues. Looked up from germline, CDR1 is KGHSH and CDR2 is LQKENI. V dropped 0 bases and J dropped 1 base, with 8 bases sitting between them. The CDR3 DNA reads as TGTGCCAGCTCACCACCCGGGCGAGGCACAGATACGCAGTATTTT. Amino acids: CASSPPGRGTDTQYF.

V is TRBV7-9 and J is TRBJ1-5; D is perhaps TRBD1 (6 bases). Germline CDR1 and CDR2: SEHNR and FQNEAQ (reference sequence). This CDR3 has 17 residues. Trimming took 1 base from V and 1 from J, leaving 14 bases between them. The CDR3, as DNA: TGTGCCAGCAGCTTAGTTACCCACAGGGAGAGCAATCAGCCCCAGCATTTT. It translates to CASSLVTHRESNQPQHF.

This clone was observed once. The rearrangement links TRBV7-8 to TRBJ1-3, with 9 bases fitting TRBD1. This CDR3 comprises 15 residues. Germline CDR1 is SGHVS and CDR2 is FQNEAQ. Losses at the gene ends were 4 bases for V and 4 bases for J; bases not matched to a gene: 5. The CDR3 spells CASSSAGTGGNTIYF. As DNA, the CDR3 is TGTGCCAGCAGCTCAGCCGGGACAGGGGGAAACACCATATATTTT.

The CDR3 bases are TGTGCCAGCAGCTTGGGCGGGATTAACCAAGAGACCCAGTACTTC. It yields the protein CASSLGGINQETQYF. This chain connects TRBV5-4 to TRBJ2-5, with D perhaps TRBD2 (6 bases). Germline CDR1 is SGHNT and CDR2 is YYREEE (reference sequence). Deletions cut 0 bases from V and 0 bases from J, with 9 bases between. The CDR3 consists of 15 residues.

This sequence joins TRBV9 and TRBJ1-2; tentative D call: TRBD1 (6 bases). Germline-derived CDR1 and CDR2 are SGDLS and YYNGEE. The CDR3 loop spans 14 amino acids. V was clipped by 0 bases and J by 6 bases, with 12 bases between them. CDR3 sequence (DNA): TGTGCCAGCAGCGTAGGGTGGACAGCGCATGGCTACACCTTC. Translated, it gives CASSVGWTAHGYTF.

The chain employs TRBV11-2 and TRBJ1-2, with D tentatively TRBD1 (5 bases). V was clipped by 5 bases and J by 4 bases, with 17 bases between them. The CDR3 runs 15 residues. Germline lookup yields CDR1 SGHAT and CDR2 FQNNGV. CDR3 region: CASSRSRDLPYGYTF. For the CDR3, the DNA is TGTGCCAGCAGCCGTAGCCGGGACTTACCCTATGGCTACACCTTC.

The chain has TRBV6-6 and TRBJ1-6; 9 nucleotides line up with TRBD1. The CDR3 contains 15 residues. Germline CDR1 and CDR2: MNHNY and SVGAGI (reference sequence). The V gene end was trimmed by 6 bases and the J gene end by 10 bases; junction bases not matched to a gene: 10. The CDR3 loop reads CASSNRDRARSPLHF. The CDR3 DNA sequence: TGTGCCAGCAGCAACCGGGACAGGGCACGCTCACCCCTCCACTTT.

CDR3 DNA sequence: TGTGCCAGCAACGGGGGTGGCAATCAGCCCCAGCATTTT. Protein: CASNGGGNQPQHF. The V call is TRBV2, the J call TRBJ1-5; D perhaps matches TRBD1 (5 bases). The CDR3 is made up of 13 amino acids. Trimming removed 7 bases at V and 2 bases at J, with 9 bases between. Germline CDR1 is SNHLY and CDR2 is FYNNEI.

The rearrangement links TRBV4-1 to TRBJ2-6; TRBD2 might be the D (5 bases). V dropped 0 bases and J dropped 4 bases, with 13 bases sitting between them. Germline CDR1 MGHRA, CDR2 YSYEKL. The CDR3 sequence is 17 residues long. CDR3 loop: CASSQEPGMAGANVLTF. The CDR3 DNA is TGCGCCAGCAGCCAAGAACCGGGGATGGCGGGGGCCAACGTCCTGACTTTC.

The sample holds a few counts of this clone. Other DNA sequences in this sample translate to the same CDR3. The gene calls are TRBV5-1 and TRBJ1-1; D call uncertain. The CDR3 length is 13 residues. CDR1 SGHRS and CDR2 YFSETQ come from the germline V gene. V shed 0 bases and J shed 1 base, with 4 bases lying between them. CDR3 DNA: TGCGCCAGCAGCTTGGAAGGGAACACTGAAGCTTTCTTT. It specifies CASSLEGNTEAFF.

This rearrangement joins TRBV27 to TRBJ2-1; 9 nucleotides align to TRBD1. Germline-derived CDR1 and CDR2 are MNHEY and SMNVEV (reference sequence). CDR3 length: 15 residues. With V trimmed by 6 bases and J by 1 base, 4 bases remained unmatched. CDR3 coding DNA: TGTGCCAGCAGATCCGGGACAGGGTCCTACAATGAGCAGTTCTTC. Translated, it gives CASRSGTGSYNEQFF.

The chain carries TRBV4-1 and TRBJ1-6, with unresolved D. The germline CDR1 and CDR2 sequences are MGHRA and YSYEKL. This CDR3 comprises 13 residues. V lost 2 bases to trimming and J lost 10 bases, with 9 bases between them. The DNA of the CDR3 is TGCGCCAGCAGCCAACGAGGAGAATCACCCCTCCACTTT. This encodes CASSQRGESPLHF.

The V call is TRBV2, the J call TRBJ2-2, with TRBD2 matching 7 bases. Germline values: CDR1 SNHLY, CDR2 FYNNEI. The CDR3 has 15 amino acids. After removal of 3 bases from V and 5 bases from J, the junction contained 6 bases not matched to a gene. The CDR3 loop reads CASSDLAEKTGELFF. The DNA for the CDR3 is TGTGCCAGCAGTGACCTAGCGGAAAAAACCGGGGAGCTGTTTTTT.

The chain joins TRBV7-3 to TRBJ2-2, with D unclear. Germline values: CDR1 SGHTA, CDR2 FQGTGA. V was clipped by 1 base and J by 0 bases, with 12 bases between them. The CDR3 contains 17 residues. Here the CDR3 reads CASSLRGQITNTGELFF. CDR3 nucleotides: TGTGCCAGCAGCTTAAGGGGTCAGATTACGAACACCGGGGAGCTGTTTTTT.

V usage is TRBV9 and J usage is TRBJ2-1; 11 nucleotides line up with TRBD1. This CDR3 is built from 16 residues. V lost 3 bases and J lost 6; bases outside the gene matches: 8. Germline V CDR1 and CDR2: SGDLS, YYNGEE. CDR3 coding DNA: TGTGCCAGCAGCGCTTATATCGGGACAGGGGGCAATGAGCAGTTCTTC. Its protein is CASSAYIGTGGNEQFF.

This chain joins TRBV10-2 and TRBJ2-1; 7 positions agree with TRBD2. The J segment lost 10 bases and the V segment lost 6 bases, leaving 9 bases of the junction unmatched. Germline V gene lookup returns CDR1 WSHSY and CDR2 SAAADI. The CDR3 totals 13 residues. CDR3 residues: CASSREVISEQFF. The DNA of the CDR3 is TGCGCCAGCAGCCGGGAGGTTATTAGCGAGCAGTTCTTC.

The chain employs TRBV5-1 and TRBJ2-5; TRBD2 matches at 10 bases. Germline-derived CDR1 and CDR2 are SGHRS and YFSETQ. J lost 5 bases, V lost 5 bases, and 9 bases had no gene match. The CDR3 runs 15 residues. The CDR3 is CASSPSGRADETQYF. In DNA form, the CDR3 reads TGCGCCAGCAGTCCCAGCGGGAGGGCCGATGAGACCCAGTACTTC.

The genes are TRBV30 and TRBJ1-1; D is ambiguous. The ends were cut back, 2 bases at V and 5 bases at J, with 6 bases in the middle. Germline V CDR1 and CDR2: GTSNPN, SVGIG (reference sequence). The CDR3 has 11 amino acids. The CDR3 loop reads CAWSSRTEAFF. The CDR3 nucleotides read TGTGCCTGGAGTTCACGGACTGAAGCTTTCTTT.

The J gene is TRBJ2-1, the V gene TRBV6-5, with 7 bases aligning to TRBD2. The V gene end was trimmed by 2 bases and the J gene end by 7 bases; junction bases not matched to a gene: 11. CDR1 MNHEY and CDR2 SVGAGI come from the germline V gene. This CDR3 has 16 amino acids. CDR3 sequence reads: CASSYQASYSGNEQFF. In nucleotides, the CDR3 is TGTGCCAGCAGTTACCAGGCTAGCTATAGCGGGAATGAGCAGTTCTTC.

The chain is built from TRBV28 and TRBJ2-7; a weak D match, TRBD2 (5 bases). CDR3 length: 13 residues. Trimming pared 10 bases from V and 6 bases from J, leaving 19 bases between. The germline gives CDR1 MDHEN, CDR2 SYDVKM. The CDR3 DNA reads TGTGCCACTCTTTCCCCCCCCGCGGGCGAGCAGTACTTC. The encoded protein is CATLSPPAGEQYF.

This clone was detected once. Other DNA sequences in the sample encode the same CDR3. CDR3 protein: CASSSAGETQYF. CDR3 in DNA: TGTGCCAGCTCATCGGCAGGGGAGACCCAGTACTTC. J is TRBJ2-5 and V is TRBV18; D perhaps matches TRBD1 (5 bases). The CDR3 loop spans 12 amino acids. V lost 5 bases and J lost 5, with 9 bases in between. The germline gives CDR1 KGHSH, CDR2 LQKENI.

This chain joins TRBV29-1 and TRBJ1-1; D might be TRBD1 (6 bases). The CDR3 is 12 residues long. Germline CDR1 reads SQVTM; CDR2 reads ANQGSEA. Trimming stripped 3 bases from V and 4 bases from J, with 9 bases between. The CDR3 loop is CSVDGGATEAFF. CDR3 coding DNA: TGCAGCGTTGATGGGGGGGCCACTGAAGCTTTCTTT.

The V call is TRBV6-5, the J call TRBJ2-2, with D perhaps TRBD2 (6 bases). The CDR3 loop spans 16 amino acids. Trimming cost V 0 bases and J 4 bases, with 12 bases left between them. In germline, CDR1 is MNHEY, CDR2 SVGAGI. The CDR3 region is CASSYSKRAGTGELFF. The CDR3 DNA is TGTGCCAGCAGTTACTCTAAGCGGGCGGGCACCGGGGAGCTGTTTTTT.

The chain combines TRBV11-2 with TRBJ1-5; 7 bases match TRBD1. Trimming removed 1 base from V and 6 bases from J; junction bases left unmatched: 9. CDR1 is SGHAT, CDR2 FQNNGV, per germline. The CDR3 has 16 residues. CDR3 sequence: CASSLGRDRVGQPQHF. The CDR3 nucleotides read TGTGCCAGCAGCTTAGGGAGAGACAGGGTGGGTCAGCCCCAGCATTTT.